This T cell receptor beta chain originates from a study of T cells in Graves' hyperthyroidism and ophthalmopathy. Amplified regions were TCR beta CDR3 sequences from RNA transcripts. The study used the HTBI primer set for a first-round RT-PCR of the TCR CDR3. In TCRdb, the multiplex PCR reads were re-called with MiXCR into one record per CDR3 protein. Altogether roughly 500,000 distinct CDR3 sequences are present, approximately 44% being singletons, with the ten largest covering 15% to 20%. This clonotype has a count of ten or more. The CDR3 extends over 15 amino acids. The V gene end was trimmed by 4 bases and the J gene end by 4 bases; junction bases not matched to a gene: 5. Germline V CDR1 and CDR2: SGHRS, YFSETQ.

The chain has TRBV5-1 and TRBJ1-1; 12 bases map to TRBD1. The sample comprised peripheral blood or thyroid tissue (not recorded which). This receptor was identified in an adult woman with Graves' disease, either hyperthyroidism or ophthalmopathy (not recorded which). The CDR3 loop reads CASSGTGGEGTEAFF. The CDR3 DNA is TGCGCCAGCAGCGGGACAGGGGGCGAAGGCACTGAAGCTTTCTTT.